These T cell receptor beta chains were read from a single sample in a study of CD8+ T cells in alopecia areata. The table came from immunoSEQ multiplex PCR; TCRdb's copy has only in-frame clones and leaves some out. This table holds 120,000 or so clones, over 60% found once. Specimen: CD4+ T cells sorted from blood, collected at week 4, from a patient treated with tofacitinib. The receptors come from a human donor with alopecia areata. CDR3s include the opening cysteine and the closing phenylalanine or tryptophan. D genes are given only for firm matches. Rows give clone size only sometimes, using once, few, many, or a class for an expanded clone.

j_gene,d_gene,v_gene,abundance,CDR3aa,CDR3nt
TRBJ1-4,TRBD1,TRBV30,-,CAWNQGSRGSEKLFF,TGTGCCTGGAATCAAGGTAGCAGGGGGAGTGAAAAACTGTTTTTT
TRBJ2-5,TRBD2,TRBV25-1,-,CASSPGRGRQETQYF,TGTGCCAGCAGTCCGGGCCGCGGGAGACAAGAGACCCAGTACTTC
TRBJ2-7,TRBD2,TRBV28,-,CASSHGTSGSREQYF,TGTGCCAGCAGTCACGGGACTAGCGGGAGTAGAGAGCAGTACTTC
TRBJ1-1,-,TRBV6-5,once,CASSPDRWGTEAFF,TGTGCCAGCAGTCCTGACAGGTGGGGGACTGAAGCTTTCTTT
TRBJ1-2,-,TRBV30,-,CASTTGHWGGYTF,TGTGCCTCGACCACCGGGCATTGGGGTGGCTACACCTTC
TRBJ1-2,TRBD1,TRBV29-1,few,CSADRGRIDGYTF,TGCAGCGCCGACAGGGGCCGGATCGATGGCTACACCTTC
TRBJ2-2,TRBD2,TRBV30,-,CAWSVGTSVSGELFF,TGTGCCTGGAGTGTAGGGACTAGCGTTTCCGGGGAGCTGTTTTTT
TRBJ2-5,-,TRBV4-1,-,CASSQDRSETQYF,TGCGCCAGCAGCCAAGATCGTAGCGAGACCCAGTACTTC
TRBJ1-1,-,TRBV25-1,-,CASSEDWGNQAFF,TGTGCCAGCAGTGAAGATTGGGGGAATCAAGCTTTCTTT
TRBJ2-5,-,TRBV5-1,-,CASSSLEETQYF,TGCGCCAGCAGCTCATTAGAAGAGACCCAGTACTTC
TRBJ1-5,TRBD1,TRBV27,-,CASRSYRGGSNQPQHF,TGTGCCAGCAGATCTTACAGGGGAGGTAGCAATCAGCCCCAGCATTTT
TRBJ2-7,TRBD1,TRBV2,-,CASSQGQGDEQYF,TGTGCCAGCAGCCAGGGACAGGGGGACGAGCAGTACTTC
TRBJ1-1,-,TRBV29-1,-,CSVEGFNTEAFF,TGCAGCGTTGAAGGATTTAACACTGAAGCTTTCTTT
TRBJ2-7,TRBD1,TRBV13,-,CASRVGTGGDEQYF,TGTGCCAGCAGGGTCGGGACAGGGGGCGATGAGCAGTACTTC
TRBJ2-4,-,TRBV25-1,-,CASNSHPAGIQYF,TGTGCCAGCAATTCTCACCCAGCAGGCATTCAGTACTTC
TRBJ2-7,-,TRBV20-1,-,CSATGGHF,TGCAGTGCTACTGGGGGGCACTTC
TRBJ1-2,-,TRBV7-2,-,CASSPGRISYGYTF,TGTGCCAGCAGCCCTGGGCGGATCTCATATGGCTACACCTTC
TRBJ2-5,-,TRBV5-4,-,CASSPNRETQYF,TGTGCCAGCAGCCCCAACCGGGAGACCCAGTACTTC
TRBJ1-2,TRBD1,TRBV12-5,-,CASGKDRVNYGYTF,TGTGCTAGTGGTAAAGACAGGGTAAACTATGGCTACACCTTC